The TCR beta chain described here comes from a study of blood T cell repertoires in COVID-19 (dated by TCRdb to about 2020). For context, the study as a whole: Samples covering the acute and convalescent phases of COVID-19 were provided by collaborators in the United States, Italy and Spain. The material from the prospective study consisted of cDNA or gDNA derived from T cells, B-cell-depleted T cells, or PBMCs. Subjects who had been exposed to COVID-19, were actively infected with it, or had recovered from it provided the deeply sampled blood TCRbeta repertoires that made up the dataset. A freely available public database, intended as a resource for researchers studying the immune response to SARS-CoV-2, is where the repertoires were released. The samples were drawn from two sources: the first 160 participants of the ongoing ImmuneRACE study, and fewer than 1,500 subjects contributed by 6 global collaborators. Sample metadata almost always included a de-identified subject ID, COVID-19 status, age in years and sex. Where HLA class I and class II types were available, the types were taken from metadata supplied by the sample provider, not from assay-based typing.

The CDR3 goes from the cysteine to the phenylalanine over 16 residues. The only DNA kept is the CDR3, 48 bases in frame from the first base. V ends up 5 bases short and J 1 base short, with an unmatched junction base count of 8. Reading the germline V gene (reference sequence) gives CDR1 LNHDA and CDR2 SQIVND. Paper-wide results and their limitations: How much clinical and demographic metadata was included differed by source and by participant, and the metadata was provided uncurated.

Enrolling through a virtual design, the prospective study's participants ranged in age from roughly 18 to 90 years and lived across 20 to 30 United States geographic areas. Cohort assignment in the prospective study relied on participant-reported clinical history from a screening survey and a study questionnaire. Recovered participants in ImmuneRACE Cohort 3 were defined by two consecutive negative NP/OP PCR tests, clearance by a healthcare professional, or resolution of symptoms. In the prospective study, whole blood, serum and a nasopharyngeal or oropharyngeal swab were collected from each participant by mobile phlebotomists. Additional blood draws and questionnaires over an approximately two-month period could optionally be provided by prospective study participants. Prospective study blood samples were shipped either frozen or at room temperature before DNA extraction. On this clone itself: Its antigen is currently not known. Within one base of it there is no much larger clone, and no base qualities were kept.

TCRbeta CDR3 regions were amplified from genomic DNA using the immunoSEQ Assay, a bias-controlled multiplex PCR. The original methods were these. Within the assay, amplification of reference gene primers was used to estimate how many nucleated cells each sample contained. To quantify the absolute abundance of each unique TCRbeta CDR3 rearrangement, sequence reads were collapsed and filtered. Productive Simpson clonality was computed per sample as the square root of Simpson's diversity index over productive rearrangements. The table comes from immuneACCESS by way of TCRdb, which keeps in-frame sequences with V and J called. Part of the clones is missing from these tables; in studies checked, under half for an unresolved V gene and the rest for unknown reasons. V and J calls and clone size are as listed in that table; D and trimming were resolved from the DNA. This sample comprises around 290,000 clones, around 90% of them detected only once. Of the sample, 1.7% falls within the top ten clones.

The sequenced material came from PBMCs or T cells enriched from blood (not recorded which). This TCR derives from a middle-aged woman who had recovered from COVID-19. The V and J genes are TRBV19 and TRBJ1-5; a stretch of 7 junction bases matches TRBD1. The CDR3 in this case is CASSEQTGVSNQPQHF. The DNA is TGTGCCAGTAGTGAACAAACAGGGGTGAGCAATCAGCCCCAGCATTTT. Supplemented by the reference TRBV19 and TRBJ1-5 proteins around the CDR3, the complete variable domain is DGGITQSPKYLFRKEGQNVTLSCEQNLNHDAMYWYRQDPGQGLRLIYYSQIVNDFQKGDIAEGYSVSREKKESFPLTVTSAQKNPTAFYLCASSEQTGVSNQPQHFGDGTRLSIL.